This T cell receptor (beta chain) was recorded in a study of regulatory T cells in long-lasting Graves disease. The sample's time point: persistent/refractory GD, antithyroid drugs over 5 years with positive TRAb. The TCR library was made from RNA that had been extracted from PBMCs in TRIzol. This clonotype was seen many times. V dropped 0 bases and J dropped 5 bases, with 9 bases sitting between them. The CDR3 sequence is 14 residues long. CDR1 is SGHKS, CDR2 YYEKEE, per germline (reference sequence). Building of the TCR beta libraries involved iRepertoire HTBI primers and Arm-PCR of CDR3 regions. TCRdb fed the multiplex PCR reads into MiXCR, producing one record per CDR3 protein. Of 300,000 or so distinct CDR3 sequences in the sample, roughly a fifth were seen once.

The chain links TRBV5-5 to TRBJ2-4; D possibly matches TRBD1 or TRBD2 (5 bases each). The TCR was taken from a female donor with Graves disease. The sample consisted of peripheral blood mononuclear cells (PBMCs), taken when the disease was refractory, from a patient treated with antithyroid drugs. For the CDR3, the DNA is TGTGCCAGCAGCTTGGGGGACCCTCAAAACATTCAGTACTTC. This encodes CASSLGDPQNIQYF. The full variable domain, with the rest looked up from reference TRBV5-5 and TRBJ2-4, is DAGVTQSPTHLIKTRGQQVTLRCSPISGHKSVSWYQQVLGQGPQFIFQYYEKEERGRGNFPDRFSARQFPNYSSELNVNALLLGDSALYLCASSLGDPQNIQYFGAGTRLSVL.